This T cell receptor beta chain came from a study of shared clonotypes between healthy human individuals. Overall study findings and caveats: Tissue TCR repertoires likely differ from these blood-only repertoires.

The data were produced by immunoSEQ multiplex PCR, yet TCRdb's version contains in-frame clones alone and is incomplete. Of around 990,000 clones listed, about 72% are singletons. HIV-negative, healthy adults without recent acute infections or vaccinations were the donors. This clone was recorded once. Its antigen is undetermined. CDR1 is MNHNS and CDR2 is SASEGT in the germline V gene. This CDR3 spans 16 amino acids. The V and J ends lost 0 bases and 0 bases respectively, with 12 bases between them. The clonotype was recovered from a man between 18 and 29 years old in good health. Some clones in this sample may be carry-over from other donors' samples. The sample consisted of memory CD4+ T cells from PBMCs. The subset was: CD45RA-negative fraction. The chain is built from TRBV6-1 and TRBJ2-7; D is undetermined. CDR3 bases: TGTGCCAGCAGTGAAGCGCTGTCAGGATACTCCTACGAGCAGTACTTC. Amino acid sequence: CASSEALSGYSYEQYF.